This is a list of T cell receptor beta chains from one sample in a study of T-cell reconstitution after alpha-beta-depleted transplantation in children. TCRdb processed the PCR reads anew with MiXCR; each CDR3 protein has one entry. Of roughly 590,000 distinct CDR3 sequences in the sample, approximately 16% were seen once. Sequencing was performed on PBMCs from the stem cell graft donor, taken from the stem cell graft. These receptors were taken from a human donor who donated a stem cell graft to a child with acute myeloid leukemia. CDR3s leave out the opening cysteine and the closing phenylalanine or tryptophan. The order of the fields is CDR3 protein, J gene, V gene.

cdr3_aa: ASSLDPGSGNTIY
j_call: TRBJ1-3
v_call: TRBV13

cdr3_aa: ASSYQGRGSTDTQY
j_call: TRBJ2-3
v_call: TRBV6-5

cdr3_aa: ASRSGAGSYNEQF
j_call: TRBJ2-1
v_call: TRBV25-1

cdr3_aa: ASSLGRVQFLYEQY
j_call: TRBJ2-7
v_call: TRBV5-1

cdr3_aa: SARVSVQPNQPQH
j_call: TRBJ1-5
v_call: TRBV20-1

cdr3_aa: ASSAKGGTQY
j_call: TRBJ2-5
v_call: TRBV2

cdr3_aa: ASSQDHRGQGNTGELF
j_call: TRBJ2-2
v_call: TRBV4-1

cdr3_aa: SARLGANVLT
j_call: TRBJ2-6
v_call: TRBV20-1

cdr3_aa: SAPIDMGQKNQPQH
j_call: TRBJ1-5
v_call: TRBV20-1

cdr3_aa: ASSPRPGGLNSPLH
j_call: TRBJ1-6
v_call: TRBV5-1

cdr3_aa: ASSLVAGPSDTQY
j_call: TRBJ2-3
v_call: TRBV7-9

cdr3_aa: ASSFRLGLAGDSYNEQF
j_call: TRBJ2-1
v_call: TRBV11-2